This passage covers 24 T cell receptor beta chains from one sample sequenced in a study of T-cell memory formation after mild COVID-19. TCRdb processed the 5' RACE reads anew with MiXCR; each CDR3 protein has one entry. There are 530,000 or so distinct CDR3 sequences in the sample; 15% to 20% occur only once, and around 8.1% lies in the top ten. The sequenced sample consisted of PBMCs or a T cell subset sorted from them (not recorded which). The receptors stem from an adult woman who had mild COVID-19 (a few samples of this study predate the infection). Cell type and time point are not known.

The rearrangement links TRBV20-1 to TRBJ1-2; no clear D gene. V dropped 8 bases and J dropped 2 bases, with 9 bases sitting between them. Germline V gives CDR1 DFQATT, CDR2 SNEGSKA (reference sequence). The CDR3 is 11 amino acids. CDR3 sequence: CSIASNYGYTF. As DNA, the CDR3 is TGCAGTATCGCCAGCAACTATGGCTACACCTTC.

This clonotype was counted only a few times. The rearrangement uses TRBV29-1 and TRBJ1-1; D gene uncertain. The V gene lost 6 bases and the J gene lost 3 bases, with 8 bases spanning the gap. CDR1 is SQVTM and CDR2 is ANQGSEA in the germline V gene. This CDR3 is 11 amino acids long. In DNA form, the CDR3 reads TGCAGCGTCCTTGAGCACACTGAAGCTTTCTTT. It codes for CSVLEHTEAFF.

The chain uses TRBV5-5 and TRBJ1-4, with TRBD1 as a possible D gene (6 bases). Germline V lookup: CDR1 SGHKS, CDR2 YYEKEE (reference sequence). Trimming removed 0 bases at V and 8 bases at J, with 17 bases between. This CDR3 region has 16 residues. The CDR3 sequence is CASSLGFGGLQEKLFF. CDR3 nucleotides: TGTGCCAGCAGCTTGGGGTTCGGGGGGCTACAGGAAAAACTGTTTTTT.

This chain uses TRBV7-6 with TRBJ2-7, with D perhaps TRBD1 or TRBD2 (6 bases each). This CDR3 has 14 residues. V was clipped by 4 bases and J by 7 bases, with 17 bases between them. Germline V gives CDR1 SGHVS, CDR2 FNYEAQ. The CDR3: CASSSYRVRGEQYF. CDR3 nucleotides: TGTGCCAGCAGCTCCTACAGGGTGCGGGGTGAGCAGTACTTC.

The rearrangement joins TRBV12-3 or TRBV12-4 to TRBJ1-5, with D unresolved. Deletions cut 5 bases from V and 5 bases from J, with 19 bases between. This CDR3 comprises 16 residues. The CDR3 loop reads CASSLGPRGGYQPQHF. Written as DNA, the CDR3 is TGTGCCAGCAGTCTCGGCCCCCGTGGCGGCTATCAGCCCCAGCATTTT.

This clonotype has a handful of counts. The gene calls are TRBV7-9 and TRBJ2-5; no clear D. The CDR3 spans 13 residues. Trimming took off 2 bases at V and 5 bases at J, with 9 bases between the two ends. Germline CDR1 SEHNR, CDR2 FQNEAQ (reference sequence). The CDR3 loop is CASSLPISETQYF. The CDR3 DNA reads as TGTGCCAGCAGCTTACCTATTTCCGAGACCCAGTACTTC.

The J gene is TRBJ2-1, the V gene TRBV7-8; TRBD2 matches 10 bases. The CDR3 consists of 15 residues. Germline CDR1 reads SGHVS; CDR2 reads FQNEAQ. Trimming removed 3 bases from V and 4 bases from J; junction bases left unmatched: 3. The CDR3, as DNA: TGTGCCAGCAGCTTCTCGGGACTAGCGTACAATGAGCAGTTCTTC. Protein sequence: CASSFSGLAYNEQFF.

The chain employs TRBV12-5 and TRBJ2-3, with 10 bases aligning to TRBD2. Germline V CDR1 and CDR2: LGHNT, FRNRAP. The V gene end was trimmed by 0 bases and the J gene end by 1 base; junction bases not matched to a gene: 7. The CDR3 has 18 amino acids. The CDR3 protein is CASGLVRLGTSGTDTQYF. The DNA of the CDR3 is TGTGCTAGTGGTTTGGTTCGACTCGGGACTAGCGGCACAGATACGCAGTATTTT.

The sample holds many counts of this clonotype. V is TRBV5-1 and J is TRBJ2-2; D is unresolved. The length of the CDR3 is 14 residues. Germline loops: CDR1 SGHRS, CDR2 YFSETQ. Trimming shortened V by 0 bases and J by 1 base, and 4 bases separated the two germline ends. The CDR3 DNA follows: TGCGCCAGCAGCTTGGATCGGAACACCGGGGAGCTGTTTTTT. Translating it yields CASSLDRNTGELFF. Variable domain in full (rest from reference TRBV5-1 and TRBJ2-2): KAGVTQTPRYLIKTRGQQVTLSCSPISGHRSVSWYQQTPGQGLQFLFEYFSETQRNKGNFPGRFSGRQFSNSRSEMNVSTLELGDSALYLCASSLDRNTGELFFGEGSRLTVL.

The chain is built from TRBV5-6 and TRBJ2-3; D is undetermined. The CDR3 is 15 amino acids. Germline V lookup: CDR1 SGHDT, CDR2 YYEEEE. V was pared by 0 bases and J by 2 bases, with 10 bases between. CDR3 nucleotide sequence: TGTGCCAGCAGCTTGGATCAAGTCACCACAGATACGCAGTATTTT. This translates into CASSLDQVTTDTQYF.

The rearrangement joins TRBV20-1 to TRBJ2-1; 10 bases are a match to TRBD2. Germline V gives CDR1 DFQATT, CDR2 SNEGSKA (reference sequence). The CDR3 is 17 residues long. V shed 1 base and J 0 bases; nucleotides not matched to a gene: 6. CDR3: CSARAPLAGSSYNEQFF. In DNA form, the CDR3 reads TGCAGTGCTAGAGCCCCACTAGCGGGAAGCTCCTACAATGAGCAGTTCTTC.

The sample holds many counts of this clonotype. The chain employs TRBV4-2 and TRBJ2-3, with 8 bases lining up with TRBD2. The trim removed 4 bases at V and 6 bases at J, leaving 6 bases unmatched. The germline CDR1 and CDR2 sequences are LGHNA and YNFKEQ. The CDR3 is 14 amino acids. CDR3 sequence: CASSLSGKGDTQYF. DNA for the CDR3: TGTGCCAGCAGCCTTAGCGGGAAGGGTGATACGCAGTATTTT.

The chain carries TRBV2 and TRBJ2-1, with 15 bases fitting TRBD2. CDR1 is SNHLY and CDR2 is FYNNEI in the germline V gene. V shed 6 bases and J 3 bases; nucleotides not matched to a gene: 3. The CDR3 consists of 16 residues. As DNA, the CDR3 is TGTGCCAGCAGCGGACTAGCGGGGGGGTACTACAATGAGCAGTTCTTC. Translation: CASSGLAGGYYNEQFF.

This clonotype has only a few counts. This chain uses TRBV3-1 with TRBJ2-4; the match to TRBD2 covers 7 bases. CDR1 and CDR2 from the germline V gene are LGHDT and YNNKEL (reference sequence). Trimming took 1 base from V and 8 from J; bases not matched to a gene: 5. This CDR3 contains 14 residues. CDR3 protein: CASSQGSGRDIQYF. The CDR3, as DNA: TGTGCCAGCAGCCAAGGTTCAGGGAGGGACATTCAGTACTTC.

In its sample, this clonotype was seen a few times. Here the CDR3 reads CASSVEVAGAGEQYF. The CDR3 coding sequence is TGTGCCAGCAGCGTAGAGGTAGCGGGGGCTGGGGAGCAGTACTTC. The chain has TRBV9 and TRBJ2-7; 9 bases are a match to TRBD2. CDR3 length equals 15 residues. V gave up 0 bases and J gave up 7 bases; unmatched junction bases: 8. Germline lookup yields CDR1 SGDLS and CDR2 YYNGEE.

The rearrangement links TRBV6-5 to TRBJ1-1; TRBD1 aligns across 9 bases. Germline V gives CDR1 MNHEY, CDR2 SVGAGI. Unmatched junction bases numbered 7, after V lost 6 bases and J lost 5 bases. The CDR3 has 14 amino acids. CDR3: CASSRGQGYTEAFF. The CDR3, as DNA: TGTGCCAGCAGCCGGGGACAGGGATATACTGAAGCTTTCTTT.

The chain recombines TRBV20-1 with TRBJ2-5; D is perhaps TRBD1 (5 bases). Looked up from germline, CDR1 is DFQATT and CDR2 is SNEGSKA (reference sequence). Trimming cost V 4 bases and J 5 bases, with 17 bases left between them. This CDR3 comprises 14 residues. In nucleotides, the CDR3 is TGCAGTGCTAAATCGGACAACTCCTGGGAGACCCAGTACTTC. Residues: CSAKSDNSWETQYF.

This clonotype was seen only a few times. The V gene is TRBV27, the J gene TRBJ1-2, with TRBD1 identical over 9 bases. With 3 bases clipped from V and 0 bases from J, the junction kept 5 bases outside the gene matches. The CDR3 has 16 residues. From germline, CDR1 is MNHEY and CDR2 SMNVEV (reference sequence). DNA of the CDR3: TGTGCCAGCAGTTTCACCTGGACAGGGGCTAACTATGGCTACACCTTC. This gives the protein CASSFTWTGANYGYTF.

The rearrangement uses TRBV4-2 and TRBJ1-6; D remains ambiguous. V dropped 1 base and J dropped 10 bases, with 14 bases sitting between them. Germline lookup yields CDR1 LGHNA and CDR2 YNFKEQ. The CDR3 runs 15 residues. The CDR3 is CASSQGHGVGSPLHF. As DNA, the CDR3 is TGTGCCAGCAGCCAAGGACACGGGGTAGGATCACCCCTCCACTTT.

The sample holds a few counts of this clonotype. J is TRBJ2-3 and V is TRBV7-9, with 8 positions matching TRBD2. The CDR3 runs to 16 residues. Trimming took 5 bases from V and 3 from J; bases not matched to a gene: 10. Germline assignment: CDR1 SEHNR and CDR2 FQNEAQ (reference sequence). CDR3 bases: TGTGCCAGCAGCCCAGCGGGAGTTTCTGTTACAGATACGCAGTATTTT. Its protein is CASSPAGVSVTDTQYF.

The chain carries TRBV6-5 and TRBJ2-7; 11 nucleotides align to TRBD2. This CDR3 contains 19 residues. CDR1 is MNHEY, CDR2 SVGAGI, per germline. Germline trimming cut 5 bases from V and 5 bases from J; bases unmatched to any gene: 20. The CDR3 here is CASSTDRDSRLAGLDEQYF. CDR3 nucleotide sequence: TGTGCCAGCAGTACCGACCGGGACAGTCGACTAGCGGGACTGGACGAGCAGTACTTC.

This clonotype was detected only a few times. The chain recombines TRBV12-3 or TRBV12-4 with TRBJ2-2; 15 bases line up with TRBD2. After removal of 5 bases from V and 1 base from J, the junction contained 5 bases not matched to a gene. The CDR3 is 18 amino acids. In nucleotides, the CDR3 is TGTGCCAGCAGTCCAGGGACTAGCGGGGGGCGGAACACCGGGGAGCTGTTTTTT. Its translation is CASSPGTSGGRNTGELFF.

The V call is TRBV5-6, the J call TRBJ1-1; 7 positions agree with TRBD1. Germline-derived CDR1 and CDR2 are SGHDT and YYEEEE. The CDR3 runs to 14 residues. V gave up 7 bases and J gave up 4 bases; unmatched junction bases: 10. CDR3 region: CASSTGSGGTEAFF. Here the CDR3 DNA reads TGTGCCAGCTCCACCGGGTCAGGGGGCACTGAAGCTTTCTTT.

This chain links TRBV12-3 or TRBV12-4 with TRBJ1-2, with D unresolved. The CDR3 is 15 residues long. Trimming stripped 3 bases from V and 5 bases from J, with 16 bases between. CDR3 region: CASSLGSLTPYGYTF. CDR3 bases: TGTGCCAGCAGTTTGGGGTCTCTTACGCCGTATGGCTACACCTTC.